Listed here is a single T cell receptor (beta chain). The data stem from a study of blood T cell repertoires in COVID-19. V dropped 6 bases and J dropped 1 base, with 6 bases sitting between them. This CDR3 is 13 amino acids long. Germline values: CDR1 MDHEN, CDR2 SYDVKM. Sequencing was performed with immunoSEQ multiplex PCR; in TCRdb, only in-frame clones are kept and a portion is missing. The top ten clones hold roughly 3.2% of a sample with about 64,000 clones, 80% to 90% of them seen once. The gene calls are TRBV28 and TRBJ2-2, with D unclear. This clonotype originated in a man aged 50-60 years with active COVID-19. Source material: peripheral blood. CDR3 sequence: CASSRGNTGELFF. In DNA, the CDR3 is TGTGCCAGCAGCAGAGGGAACACCGGGGAGCTGTTTTTT.